The entry below gives a single T cell receptor beta chain sequence along with its context. Its antigen is unknown. Unexposed donor CD4+ T cells date from about 2011-2018, before the COVID-19 pandemic. CD4+ T cells were isolated from the cells after roughly 11 days of culture. The sample belongs to a study of CD4 T cells in relation to SARS-CoV-2 and coronaviruses. Study in general: Negative control cultures got HIV-1 Nef peptides or no peptide. Study results and limitations: About 64% of donors had memory CD4+ clonotypes crossrecognizing SARS-CoV-2 and common cold coronavirus spike.

Clones were sequenced by immunoSEQ multiplex PCR, and TCRdb holds only the in-frame ones, with some missing. The sample contains tens of thousands of clones, 72% of which appear only once. CDR1 is LNHDA and CDR2 is SQIVND in the germline V gene (reference sequence). This CDR3 is 15 amino acids long. V shed 0 bases and J shed 7 bases, with 13 bases lying between them. This rearrangement joins TRBV19 to TRBJ2-1; D is uncertain. The receptor comes from a human donor in good health. What was sequenced was CD4+ T cells from PBMCs, cultured in vitro. This CDR3 is CASSIDRQSWNEQFF. The CDR3 nucleotides are TGTGCCAGTAGTATAGATAGGCAGTCTTGGAATGAGCAGTTCTTC.